The rows below give T cell receptor beta chains drawn from one sample of a study of blood T cell repertoires in COVID-19. Produced via immunoSEQ multiplex PCR; TCRdb's table is partial and in-frame only. The sample comprises 140,000 to 150,000 clones, 80% to 85% of which are singletons, and about 8.9% rests with the top ten. Sequencing was carried out using peripheral blood. These receptors originate from a man aged 25-45 years with COVID-19, enrolled during active disease. CDR3s include the opening cysteine and the closing phenylalanine or tryptophan. Fields, in order: V gene, J gene, clone size, D gene, CDR3 length, CDR3 DNA, CDR3 protein. D genes are given only for firm matches. Clone size is given for some rows only: seen once, a few or many times, or a class if the clone is expanded.

V gene: TRBV28
J gene: TRBJ1-2
clone size: -
D gene: TRBD1
CDR3 length: 14
CDR3 DNA: TGTGCCAGCAGTGTAGGACAGGGAAGGAATGGCTACACCTTC
CDR3 protein: CASSVGQGRNGYTF

V gene: TRBV12-3/TRBV12-4
J gene: TRBJ1-1
clone size: few
D gene: TRBD1
CDR3 length: 13
CDR3 DNA: TGTGCCAGCAGGGAGACAGGGATCCCTGAAGCTTTCTTT
CDR3 protein: CASRETGIPEAFF

V gene: TRBV3-1/TRBV3-2
J gene: TRBJ2-2
clone size: -
D gene: -
CDR3 length: 18
CDR3 DNA: TGTGCCAGCAGCCAAGACGGTCTTCTGAGACTAAACACCGGGGAGCTGTTTTTT
CDR3 protein: CASSQDGLLRLNTGELFF

V gene: TRBV7-9
J gene: TRBJ2-2
clone size: -
D gene: -
CDR3 length: 16
CDR3 DNA: TGTGCCAGCAGCTTAGGGGCGATTATGAACACCGGGGAGCTGTTTTTT
CDR3 protein: CASSLGAIMNTGELFF

V gene: TRBV5-1
J gene: TRBJ2-5
clone size: -
D gene: -
CDR3 length: 15
CDR3 DNA: TGCGCCAGCAGCCTCGGCGAGGACACCCAAGAGACCCAGTACTTC
CDR3 protein: CASSLGEDTQETQYF

V gene: TRBV29-1
J gene: TRBJ1-1
clone size: -
D gene: -
CDR3 length: 13
CDR3 DNA: TGCAGCGTTGCCCAGGGTCTAGGCACTGAAGCTTTCTTT
CDR3 protein: CSVAQGLGTEAFF

V gene: TRBV5-4
J gene: TRBJ2-1
clone size: -
D gene: TRBD2
CDR3 length: 15
CDR3 DNA: TGTGCCAGCAGCTCTGGACTAGCGGATTACAATGAGCAGTTCTTC
CDR3 protein: CASSSGLADYNEQFF

V gene: TRBV4-1
J gene: TRBJ1-5
clone size: -
D gene: TRBD1
CDR3 length: 16
CDR3 DNA: TGCGCCAGCAGCCAAGGGTCAGGGGGAATGGATCAGCCCCAGCATTTT
CDR3 protein: CASSQGSGGMDQPQHF

V gene: TRBV6-1
J gene: TRBJ1-5
clone size: -
D gene: -
CDR3 length: 18
CDR3 DNA: TGTGCCAGCAGTGAAGCTCTACGGAGCTCTTATAGCAATCAGCCCCAGCATTTT
CDR3 protein: CASSEALRSSYSNQPQHF

V gene: TRBV4-3
J gene: TRBJ2-3
clone size: -
D gene: -
CDR3 length: 13
CDR3 DNA: TGCGCCAGCAGCCAAGTCCTAGCGGATACGCAGTATTTT
CDR3 protein: CASSQVLADTQYF

V gene: TRBV11-1
J gene: TRBJ2-5
clone size: -
D gene: -
CDR3 length: 14
CDR3 DNA: TGTGCCAGCAGCCCATACTGGGGCCGCGAGACCCAGTACTTC
CDR3 protein: CASSPYWGRETQYF

V gene: TRBV5-4
J gene: TRBJ2-1
clone size: -
D gene: -
CDR3 length: 15
CDR3 DNA: TGTGCCAGCAGCCTACAGATAAGCTCCTACAATGAGCAGTTCTTC
CDR3 protein: CASSLQISSYNEQFF

V gene: TRBV30
J gene: TRBJ1-2
clone size: -
D gene: -
CDR3 length: 13
CDR3 DNA: TGTGCCTGGAGTGTACCTTCGGAGGATGGCTACACCTTC
CDR3 protein: CAWSVPSEDGYTF

V gene: TRBV3-1/TRBV3-2
J gene: TRBJ2-3
clone size: -
D gene: -
CDR3 length: 18
CDR3 DNA: TGTGCCAGCAGCCTAAGTTTGGGAGGGGGAGGGAGGCCAGATACGCAGTATTTT
CDR3 protein: CASSLSLGGGGRPDTQYF